Listed here are 4 T cell receptor beta chains from one sample, sequenced in a study of spatial heterogeneity in lung cancer. The time point: blood at routine non-recurrence follow-up after resection. A single record per CDR3 protein comes from TCRdb applying MiXCR to the 5' RACE reads. The sample has some 30,000 distinct CDR3 sequences; more than 9% are singletons. Sample: PBMCs, taken at follow-up. The receptor source for this set is a female donor with early-stage non-small cell lung cancer.

This clonotype occurred many times. The chain combines TRBV5-1 with TRBJ2-7, with D possibly TRBD1 on 5 matching bases. Germline V gene sequence: CDR1 SGHRS, CDR2 YFSETQ. The CDR3 loop spans 15 amino acids. The V gene lost 0 bases and the J gene lost 6 bases, with 16 bases spanning the gap. For the CDR3, the DNA is TGCGCCAGCAGCTTGGCAGGCAGGGATCTTCGCGAGCAGTACTTC. It encodes CASSLAGRDLREQYF. The full variable domain, its missing parts supplied by reference TRBV5-1 and TRBJ2-7, is KAGVTQTPRYLIKTRGQQVTLSCSPISGHRSVSWYQQTPGQGLQFLFEYFSETQRNKGNFPGRFSGRQFSNSRSEMNVSTLELGDSALYLCASSLAGRDLREQYFGPGTRLTVT.

The chain links TRBV7-2 to TRBJ2-3; D may be TRBD2 (6 bases). The CDR3 has 15 amino acids. V dropped 5 bases and J dropped 4 bases, with 16 bases sitting between them. Germline V gene lookup returns CDR1 SGHTA and CDR2 FQGNSA. The CDR3 nucleotides read TGTGCCAGCAGCCCCGGGACTCACCAGGCAGATACGCAGTATTTT. Its protein product is CASSPGTHQADTQYF.

This clonotype was counted between two and nine times. The chain carries TRBV6-5 and TRBJ2-7; 9 bases match TRBD1. Trimming cost V 6 bases and J 11 bases; bases outside gene matches: 5. The CDR3 has 11 amino acids. From germline, CDR1 is MNHEY and CDR2 SVGAGI. The CDR3 is CASRTGGGEYF. DNA of the CDR3: TGTGCCAGCAGAACAGGGGGCGGGGAGTACTTC.

This chain uses TRBV11-3 with TRBJ2-7; D ambiguous. CDR1 and CDR2 from the germline V gene are SGHNT and YENEEA. The V and J ends lost 1 base and 1 base respectively, with 11 bases between them. The CDR3 sequence is 15 residues long. DNA for the CDR3: TGTGCCAGCAGCTTAGGAAGAGACATGTCCTACGAGCAGTACTTC. Translating gives CASSLGRDMSYEQYF. Full variable domain (missing parts from reference TRBV11-3 and TRBJ2-7): EAGVVQSPRYKIIEKKQPVAFWCNPISGHNTLYWYLQNLGQGPELLIRYENEEAVDDSQLPKDRFSAERLKGVDSTLKIQPAELGDSAVYLCASSLGRDMSYEQYFGPGTRLTVT.